This T cell receptor beta chain was identified in a study of shared T cell receptors in the human thymus. CDR1 SGHVS and CDR2 FNYEAQ come from the germline V gene. Trimming removed 1 base from V and 5 bases from J; junction bases left unmatched: 8. CDR3 length equals 17 residues. Profiling relied on immunoSEQ multiplex PCR, and the TCRdb table lists in-frame clones only, not all of them. This sample has about 380,000 clones, with around 93% found just once. The sequence was collected from a human donor. Sequencing was done on a sample of thymocytes. The V and J genes are TRBV7-6 and TRBJ2-7; 13 bases map to TRBD2. As DNA, the CDR3 is TGTGCCAGCAGCTTAGGGACTAGCGGGAGCGTCATCCACGAGCAGTACTTC. This gives the protein CASSLGTSGSVIHEQYF.